The TCR beta chain under discussion was sequenced for a study of T cell repertoires in cytomegalovirus infection. TCRdb independently ran MiXCR on the reads; one entry per CDR3 protein. The repertoire holds 600,000 to 800,000 distinct CDR3 sequences, with approximately 24% as singletons. Trimming cost V 6 bases and J 3 bases, with 13 bases left between them. The CDR3 is 14 residues long. Germline V gene data show CDR1 as SGHTS and CDR2 as YDEGEE. This TCR derives from a human donor in good health (CMV status not recorded). Some clones in this sample may be carry-over from other donors' samples. The J gene is TRBJ2-4, the V gene TRBV5-8; a possible D gene is TRBD2 (6 bases). Sequencing was performed on CD8+ T cells from PBMCs. DNA for the CDR3: TGTGCCAGCACCTCCCAGGGAGGCAAAAACATTCAGTACTTC. Its translation is CASTSQGGKNIQYF.